This T cell receptor beta chain was found in a study of T cell repertoires in cytomegalovirus infection. At the level of the study: HLA-C-restricted CMV epitopes, recently identified, and well-studied HLA-B-restricted ones were used by the study. The public TCR beta signatures pointed to both CMV infection and matching HLA type. Study-wide points: Dominating the ex vivo response were TCR beta clonotypes that were CMV-specific and HLA-C-restricted.

TCRdb processed the reads anew with MiXCR; each CDR3 protein has one entry. The sample has about 770,000 distinct CDR3 sequences; almost 30% are singletons. This clonotype has more than one count but fewer than ten. Its specificity is unknown. V shed 10 bases and J shed 4 bases, with 14 bases lying between them. This CDR3 is 13 amino acids long. Looked up from germline, CDR1 is MNHEY and CDR2 is SVGAGI. The gene calls are TRBV6-5 and TRBJ2-1; D assignment may be TRBD1 or TRBD2 (5 bases each). Sequencing used cultured CD8+ T cells from PBMCs, obtained from culture after CMV antigen stimulation. The receptor was isolated from a human donor in good health (CMV status not recorded). Some clones in this sample may be carry-over from other donors' samples. The CDR3 spells CATWLRGYNEQFF. In nucleotides, the CDR3 is TGTGCCACCTGGTTGAGGGGTTACAATGAGCAGTTCTTC.